Listed here are 21 T cell receptor beta chains from one sample, sequenced in a study of CD8 T cells in Susac syndrome. The RNA, about 0.45 to 1 ug, was put through reverse transcription using random hexamers. MiXCR, applied by TCRdb to the immunoSEQ multiplex PCR reads, yields one record per CDR3 protein. The table shows approximately 200,000 distinct CDR3 sequences, with roughly nine tenths occurring only once. The sequenced sample consisted of CD8+ T cells from PBMCs. These receptors were collected from a human donor with multiple sclerosis.

The chain has TRBV6-1 and TRBJ1-1, with D unresolved. Trimming took 1 base from V and 9 from J, leaving 15 bases between them. Germline CDR1 and CDR2: MNHNS and SASEGT. The CDR3 is 14 amino acids. In nucleotides, the CDR3 is TGTGCCAGCAGTGAAGTGGGGTTTCAAACCCAAGCTTTCTTT. This encodes CASSEVGFQTQAFF.

The CDR3 DNA follows: TGTGCCAGCTGCTCCCCCACGGGTCTGAGGACTGAAGCTTTCTTT. Translating gives CASCSPTGLRTEAFF. The chain employs TRBV5-4 and TRBJ1-1; no definite D call. V was clipped by 7 bases and J by 5 bases, with 21 bases between them. The germline V gene has CDR1 SGHNT and CDR2 YYREEE (reference sequence). This CDR3 comprises 15 residues.

The chain has TRBV28 and TRBJ1-2; TRBD1 agrees at 9 bases. The length of the CDR3 is 13 residues. The J segment lost 4 bases and the V segment lost 10 bases, leaving 7 bases of the junction unmatched. Per the germline V gene, CDR1 is MDHEN and CDR2 is SYDVKM. CDR3 region: CAIHRGPPYGYTF. CDR3 sequence (DNA): TGTGCCATCCACAGGGGGCCCCCCTATGGCTACACCTTC.

The chain uses TRBV2 and TRBJ2-1, with TRBD2 identical over 8 bases. Germline lookup yields CDR1 SNHLY and CDR2 FYNNEI. The CDR3 length is 14 residues. The ends lost 5 bases at V and 6 bases at J; junction bases unmatched: 6. The CDR3 reads CASSPSGGPNEQFF. CDR3 sequence (DNA): TGTGCCAGCAGTCCCAGCGGGGGCCCCAATGAGCAGTTCTTC.

This clonotype showed up just a few times. This chain uses TRBV28 with TRBJ2-5, with D perhaps TRBD2 (5 bases). CDR1 is MDHEN and CDR2 is SYDVKM in the germline V gene. V shed 3 bases and J shed 5 bases, with 10 bases lying between them. CDR3 size: 13 residues. The DNA for the CDR3 is TGTGCCAGCAGTTTCCCGGGGTGGGAGACCCAGTACTTC. Translated: CASSFPGWETQYF.

The chain is built from TRBV3-1 and TRBJ2-2; maybe TRBD2 (6 bases). The V gene's germline CDR1 is LGHDT and CDR2 YNNKEL (reference sequence). The CDR3 length is 14 residues. Trimming stripped 0 bases from V and 8 bases from J, with 10 bases between. The CDR3 DNA sequence: TGTGCCAGCAGCCAAGATGGGAGGACAGGGGAGCTGTTTTTT. It encodes CASSQDGRTGELFF.

The CDR3: CASSLKAGGQPWNEQYF. Written as DNA, the CDR3 is TGTGCCAGCAGTTTAAAGGCGGGAGGGCAGCCCTGGAACGAGCAGTACTTC. This chain connects TRBV6-2 or TRBV6-3 to TRBJ2-7; 9 bases align to TRBD2. Germline V gene sequence: CDR1 MNHEY, CDR2 SVGEGT. The CDR3 covers 17 residues. The V segment lost 4 bases and the J segment 5 bases; nucleotides outside the gene matches: 15.

The chain joins TRBV12-3 or TRBV12-4 to TRBJ2-3; D gene ambiguous. Trimming stripped 5 bases from V and 2 bases from J, with 8 bases between. The CDR3 extends over 13 amino acids. This CDR3 is CASSMAPTDTQYF. CDR3 nucleotides: TGTGCCAGCAGTATGGCCCCCACAGATACGCAGTATTTT.

This chain uses TRBV29-1 with TRBJ2-2; TRBD2 matches at 9 bases. The CDR3 sequence is 14 residues long. Germline V gives CDR1 SQVTM, CDR2 ANQGSEA. After removal of 4 bases from V and 5 bases from J, the junction contained 5 bases not matched to a gene. The DNA for the CDR3 is TGCAGCGTTGCCGCGGGAGGGCCAACCGGGGAGCTGTTTTTT. Translating gives CSVAAGGPTGELFF.

The J gene is TRBJ2-7, the V gene TRBV12-3 or TRBV12-4; no definite D call. This CDR3 has 13 amino acids. The V end was cut by 2 bases, the J end by 2 bases, with 7 bases between. The DNA of the CDR3 is TGTGCCAGCAGTTTAAGTCGGGCCTACGAGCAGTACTTC. Amino acids: CASSLSRAYEQYF.

This clonotype was detected once. As DNA, the CDR3 is TGTGCCAGCAGCGTAACGGGACTAGCGGGACCGAATGAGCAGTTCTTC. Translated, it gives CASSVTGLAGPNEQFF. J is TRBJ2-1 and V is TRBV9; 13 bases map to TRBD2. CDR1 and CDR2 from the germline V gene are SGDLS and YYNGEE. This CDR3 is built from 16 residues. The V and J ends lost 1 base and 7 bases, in that order; junction bases with no gene match: 5.

The rearrangement links TRBV13 to TRBJ2-4; tentatively, D is TRBD1 (6 bases). The V gene's germline CDR1 is PRHDT and CDR2 FYEKMQ (reference sequence). Trimming pared 4 bases from V and 8 bases from J, leaving 12 bases between. The CDR3 sequence is 13 residues long. The CDR3 region has the DNA TGTGCCAGCAGCTCACAGGGTGAGGACATTCAGTACTTC. Its translation is CASSSQGEDIQYF.

The rearrangement links TRBV7-9 to TRBJ2-1; D remains ambiguous. Germline V gene sequence: CDR1 SEHNR, CDR2 FQNEAQ (reference sequence). V was cut by 8 bases and J by 5 bases, with 16 bases left in between. The CDR3 runs to 14 residues. The CDR3 spells CASRGGWLNNEQFF. The CDR3 nucleotides are TGTGCCAGCCGCGGTGGCTGGCTGAACAATGAGCAGTTCTTC.

This clonotype was counted once. The chain employs TRBV12-3 or TRBV12-4 and TRBJ2-1; 10 bases map to TRBD2. This CDR3 comprises 15 residues. Trimming at V came to 9 bases and at J to 3 bases, leaving 8 bases not matched to a gene. The CDR3 sequence: CASRPSGGFYNEQFF. CDR3 coding DNA: TGTGCCAGTCGGCCTAGCGGGGGATTCTACAATGAGCAGTTCTTC.

The V and J genes are TRBV3-1 and TRBJ2-5; TRBD2 agrees at 13 bases. The germline CDR1 and CDR2 sequences are LGHDT and YNNKEL (reference sequence). The CDR3 consists of 19 residues. Trimming at V came to 1 base and at J to 5 bases, leaving 13 bases not matched to a gene. This CDR3 reads CASSQVGRLAGGLEETQYF. In DNA form, the CDR3 reads TGTGCCAGCAGCCAAGTCGGGCGACTAGCGGGGGGTCTTGAGGAGACCCAGTACTTC.

This sequence joins TRBV5-4 and TRBJ2-1; 15 bases are a match to TRBD2. The CDR3 loop spans 16 amino acids. The junction had 3 bases not matched to a gene; V was cut back by 4 bases and J by 4 bases. Germline CDR1 and CDR2: SGHNT and YYREEE (reference sequence). CDR3 amino acids: CASSTGLAGGYNEQFF. CDR3 sequence (DNA): TGTGCCAGCAGCACGGGACTAGCGGGGGGTTACAATGAGCAGTTCTTC.

The CDR3 DNA reads TGTGCCAGCAGCTTAGGGACAGGGGACTACAATGAGCAGTTCTTC. Encoded protein: CASSLGTGDYNEQFF. The chain couples TRBV11-3 to TRBJ2-1; TRBD1 matches 9 bases. This CDR3 is built from 15 residues. In germline, CDR1 is SGHNT, CDR2 YENEEA. With 1 base clipped from V and 3 bases from J, the junction kept 1 base outside the gene matches.

This clonotype was seen a single time. The chain joins TRBV15 to TRBJ1-3, with TRBD1 matching 7 bases. Trimming took 8 bases from V and 1 from J; bases not matched to a gene: 8. The CDR3 length is 15 residues. The V gene's germline CDR1 is LNHNV and CDR2 YYDKDF (reference sequence). This CDR3 reads CATREGASSGNTIYF. The CDR3 DNA reads TGTGCCACCCGGGAGGGGGCCAGTTCTGGAAACACCATATATTTT.

The gene calls are TRBV4-1 and TRBJ2-3; 11 bases are a match to TRBD1. Germline loops: CDR1 MGHRA, CDR2 YSYEKL. This CDR3 has 23 residues. Germline trimming cut 0 bases from V and 6 bases from J; bases unmatched to any gene: 26. As DNA, the CDR3 is TGCGCCAGCAGCCAAGATTCCCCTGGACAGGGGGCTGGGACTAGCTTAGATTGGGATACGCAGTATTTT. This gives the protein CASSQDSPGQGAGTSLDWDTQYF.

The chain combines TRBV20-1 with TRBJ2-2; TRBD2 matches at 13 bases. Per germline, CDR1 DFQATT and CDR2 SNEGSKA (reference sequence). Germline trimming cut 6 bases from V and 6 bases from J; bases unmatched to any gene: 10. This CDR3 has 16 residues. The CDR3 region is CSAREELAGGPGELFF. The DNA for the CDR3 is TGCAGTGCGAGGGAGGAACTAGCGGGAGGGCCCGGGGAGCTGTTTTTT.

The J gene is TRBJ2-7, the V gene TRBV6-2 or TRBV6-3; D uncertain. V gave up 4 bases and J gave up 2 bases, with 6 bases separating them. Germline V CDR1 and CDR2: MNHEY, SVGEGT. The CDR3 consists of 12 residues. The CDR3 sequence: CASSSGAYEQYF. For the CDR3, the DNA is TGTGCCAGCAGTTCCGGAGCCTACGAGCAGTACTTC.